This T cell receptor beta chain is drawn from a study of shared clonotypes between healthy human individuals. Overall study: Participating donors consisted of two women and a few men aged 18 to 49. General study points: Shared across a few donors were around 5% of the naive CD4 clonotypes.

Genomic DNA from each subset was divided evenly over several immunoSEQ plates. Measured with immunoSEQ multiplex PCR; TCRdb has only the in-frame clones, and not every one. Altogether approximately 1,500,000 clones are present, roughly 98% being singletons, with the ten largest covering about 0.45%. On this clone itself: The antigen is undetermined.

The CDR3 covers 11 residues. Trimming took 4 bases from V and 5 from J, leaving 8 bases between them. Germline assignment: CDR1 GTSNPN and CDR2 SVGIG (reference sequence). The receptor's source is a man aged 25 to 40 in good health. Sequencing was performed on naive CD4+ T cells sorted from blood. Documented subset: CD45RA+ positively selected. This chain connects TRBV30 to TRBJ1-1; D unresolved. The CDR3 protein is CAWTTYTEAFF. For the CDR3, the DNA is TGTGCCTGGACAACTTATACTGAAGCTTTCTTT.